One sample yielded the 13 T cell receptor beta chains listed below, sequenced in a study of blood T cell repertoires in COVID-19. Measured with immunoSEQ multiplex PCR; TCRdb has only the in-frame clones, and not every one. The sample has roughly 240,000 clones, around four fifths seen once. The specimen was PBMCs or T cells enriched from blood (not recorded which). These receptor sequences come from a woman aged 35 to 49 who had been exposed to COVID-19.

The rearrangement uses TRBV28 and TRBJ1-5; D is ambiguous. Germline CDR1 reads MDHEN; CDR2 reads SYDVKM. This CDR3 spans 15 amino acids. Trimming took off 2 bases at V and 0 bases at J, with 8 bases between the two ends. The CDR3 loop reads CASSLEVSSNQPQHF. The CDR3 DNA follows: TGTGCCAGCAGTTTAGAGGTATCTAGCAATCAGCCCCAGCATTTT.

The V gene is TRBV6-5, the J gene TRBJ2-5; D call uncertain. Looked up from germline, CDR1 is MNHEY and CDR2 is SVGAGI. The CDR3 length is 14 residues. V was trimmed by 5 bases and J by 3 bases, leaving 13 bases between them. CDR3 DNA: TGTGCCAGCAGTCCCTGGGTAGCCAAAGAGACCCAGTACTTC. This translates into CASSPWVAKETQYF.

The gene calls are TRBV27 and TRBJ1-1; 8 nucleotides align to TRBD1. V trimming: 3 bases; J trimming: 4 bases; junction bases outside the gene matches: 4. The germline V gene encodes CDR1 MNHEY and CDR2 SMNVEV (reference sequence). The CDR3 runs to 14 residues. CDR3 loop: CASSFQGAGTEAFF. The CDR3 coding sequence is TGTGCCAGCAGTTTCCAGGGGGCCGGCACTGAAGCTTTCTTT.

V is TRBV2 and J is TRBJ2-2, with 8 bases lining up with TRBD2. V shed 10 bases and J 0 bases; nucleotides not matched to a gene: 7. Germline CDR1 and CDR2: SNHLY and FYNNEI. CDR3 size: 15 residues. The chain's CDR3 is CATRAGAANTGELFF. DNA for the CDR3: TGTGCCACCCGAGCGGGGGCCGCGAACACCGGGGAGCTGTTTTTT.

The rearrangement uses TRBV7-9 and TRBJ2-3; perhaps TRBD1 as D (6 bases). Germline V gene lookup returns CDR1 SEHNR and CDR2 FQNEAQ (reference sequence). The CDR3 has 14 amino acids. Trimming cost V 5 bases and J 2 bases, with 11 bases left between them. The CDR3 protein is CASSRTASTDTQYF. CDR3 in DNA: TGTGCCAGCAGCCGGACAGCCTCCACAGATACGCAGTATTTT.

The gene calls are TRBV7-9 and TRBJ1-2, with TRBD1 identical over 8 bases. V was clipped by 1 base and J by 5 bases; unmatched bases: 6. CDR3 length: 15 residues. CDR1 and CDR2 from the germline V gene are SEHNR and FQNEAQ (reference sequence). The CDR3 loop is CASSLGAGGRYGYTF. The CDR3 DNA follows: TGTGCCAGCAGCTTAGGTGCAGGGGGCAGATATGGCTACACCTTC.

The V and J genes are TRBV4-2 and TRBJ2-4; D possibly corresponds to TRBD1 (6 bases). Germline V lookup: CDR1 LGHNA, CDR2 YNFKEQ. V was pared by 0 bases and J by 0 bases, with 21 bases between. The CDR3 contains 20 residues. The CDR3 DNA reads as TGTGCCAGCAGCCAAGATCTTTTAGAGGGGGTTGGAGGAGCCAAAAACATTCAGTACTTC. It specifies CASSQDLLEGVGGAKNIQYF.

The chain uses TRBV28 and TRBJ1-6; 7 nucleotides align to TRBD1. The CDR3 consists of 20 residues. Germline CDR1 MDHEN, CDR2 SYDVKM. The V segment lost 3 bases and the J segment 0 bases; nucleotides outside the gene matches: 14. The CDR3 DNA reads TGTGCCAGCAGTTTCAGCCGGCCCCAGGGGGGTAGCTCCTATAATTCACCCCTCCACTTT. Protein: CASSFSRPQGGSSYNSPLHF.

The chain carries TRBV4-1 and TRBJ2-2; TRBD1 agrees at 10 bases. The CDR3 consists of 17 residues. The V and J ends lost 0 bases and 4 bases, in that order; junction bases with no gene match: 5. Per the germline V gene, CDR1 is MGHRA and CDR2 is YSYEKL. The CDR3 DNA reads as TGCGCCAGCAGCCAAGAAGGGGGGACAGGGGCCACCGGGGAGCTGTTTTTT. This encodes CASSQEGGTGATGELFF.

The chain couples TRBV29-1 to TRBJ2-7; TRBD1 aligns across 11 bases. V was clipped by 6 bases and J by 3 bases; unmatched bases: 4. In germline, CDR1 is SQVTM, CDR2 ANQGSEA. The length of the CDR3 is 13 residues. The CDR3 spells CSVAGTGGYEQYF. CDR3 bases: TGCAGCGTCGCCGGGACAGGGGGCTACGAGCAGTACTTC.

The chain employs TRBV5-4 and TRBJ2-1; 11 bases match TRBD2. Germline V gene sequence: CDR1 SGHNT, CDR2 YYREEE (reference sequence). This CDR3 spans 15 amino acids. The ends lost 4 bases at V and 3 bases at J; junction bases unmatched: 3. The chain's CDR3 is CASSKTSGGYNEQFF. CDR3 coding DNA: TGTGCCAGCAGCAAAACTAGCGGGGGCTACAATGAGCAGTTCTTC.

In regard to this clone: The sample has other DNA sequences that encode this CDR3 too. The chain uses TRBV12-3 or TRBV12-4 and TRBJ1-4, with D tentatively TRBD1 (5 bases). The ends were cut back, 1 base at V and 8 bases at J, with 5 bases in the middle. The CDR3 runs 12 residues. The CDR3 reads CASSLEGEKLFF. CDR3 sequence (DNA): TGTGCCAGCAGTTTAGAGGGGGAAAAACTGTTTTTT.

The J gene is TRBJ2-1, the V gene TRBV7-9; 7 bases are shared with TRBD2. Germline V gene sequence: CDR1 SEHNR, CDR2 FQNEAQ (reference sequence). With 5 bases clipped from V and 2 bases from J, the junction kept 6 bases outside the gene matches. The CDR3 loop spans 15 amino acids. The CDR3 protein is CASSISRGAYNEQFF. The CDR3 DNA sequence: TGTGCCAGCAGCATCAGCCGGGGGGCCTACAATGAGCAGTTCTTC. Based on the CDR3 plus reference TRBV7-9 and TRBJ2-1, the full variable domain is DTGVSQNPRHKITKRGQNVTFRCDPISEHNRLYWYRQTLGQGPEFLTYFQNEAQLEKSRLLSDRFSAERPKGSFSTLEIQRTEQGDSAMYLCASSISRGAYNEQFFGPGTRLTVL.